The rows below give T cell receptor beta chains drawn from one sample of a study of early T cells in non-severe SARS-CoV-2 infection. TCRdb redid the calling of the 5' RACE reads with MiXCR, one entry per CDR3 protein. The sample holds about 50,000 distinct CDR3 sequences, roughly a tenth seen once. Input material: whole blood. These TCRs come from an adult who was a healthcare worker with PCR-confirmed SARS-CoV-2 infection or an uninfected control (not recorded which). CDR3s include the opening cysteine and the closing phenylalanine or tryptophan. A D gene is named only where the DNA matches it firmly. The listing skips clone size in some rows; elsewhere it reads once, few, many or a size class.

V: TRBV13
size: many
D: TRBD1
J: TRBJ1-2
DNA: TGTGCCAGCAGCGATGACAGGGGGCAACGGAGAGGCTACACCTTC
CDR3: CASSDDRGQRRGYTF

V: TRBV3-1
size: many
D: .
J: TRBJ2-1
DNA: TGTGCCAGCAGCCAAGAGATGGCAGGGGGGAACAATGAGCAGTTCTTC
CDR3: CASSQEMAGGNNEQFF

V: TRBV20-1
size: many
D: .
J: TRBJ1-5
DNA: TGCAGTGCTAGAGTAGGGGGGGCTCAGCCCCAGCATTTT
CDR3: CSARVGGAQPQHF

V: TRBV12-3/TRBV12-4
size: few
D: .
J: TRBJ2-1
DNA: TGTGCCAGCAGCGGCTGGAATGAGCAGTTCTTC
CDR3: CASSGWNEQFF

V: TRBV2
size: few
D: .
J: TRBJ2-7
DNA: TGTGCCAGCAGTGAACCGTTCGCGGTCGAGCAGTACTTC
CDR3: CASSEPFAVEQYF

V: TRBV5-1
size: many
D: .
J: TRBJ1-2
DNA: TGCGCCAGCAGCTTGGGAGGGGATCTGCCGGGAGGCTACACCTTC
CDR3: CASSLGGDLPGGYTF

V: TRBV5-1
size: many
D: .
J: TRBJ1-4
DNA: TGCGCCAGCAGCTTGGTGGCAGGGACGAGTGAAAAACTGTTTTTT
CDR3: CASSLVAGTSEKLFF

V: TRBV19
size: few
D: .
J: TRBJ2-1
DNA: TGTGCCAGTAGTATGGGCTATGAGCAGTTCTTC
CDR3: CASSMGYEQFF

V: TRBV2
size: .
D: .
J: TRBJ1-2
DNA: TGTGCCAGCAGCCCCGTAGGCTACACCTTC
CDR3: CASSPVGYTF

V: TRBV29-1
size: many
D: TRBD2
J: TRBJ2-1
DNA: TGCAGCGGGACTACTAGCGGGAGCGGCAATGAGCAGTTCTTC
CDR3: CSGTTSGSGNEQFF

V: TRBV12-3/TRBV12-4
size: few
D: .
J: TRBJ1-1
DNA: TGTGCCAGCAGTTCGCGAGGGGTTCAAGCTTTCTTT
CDR3: CASSSRGVQAFF

V: TRBV5-4
size: few
D: .
J: TRBJ1-4
DNA: TGTGCCAGCAACTACGGACCGGGGAATGAAAAACTGTTTTTT
CDR3: CASNYGPGNEKLFF

V: TRBV10-3
size: many
D: TRBD1
J: TRBJ2-6
DNA: TGTGCCATCAGGGGGACAGGGGGAACTGGGGCCAACGTCCTGACTTTC
CDR3: CAIRGTGGTGANVLTF

V: TRBV19
size: .
D: .
J: TRBJ2-5
DNA: TGTGCCAGTAGTGCTCGGGATACCGCCGGTGAGACCCAGTACTTC
CDR3: CASSARDTAGETQYF

V: TRBV29-1
size: many
D: TRBD1
J: TRBJ2-2
DNA: TGCAGCGTTGATCCGAACAGGGGGACCGGGGAGCTGTTTTTT
CDR3: CSVDPNRGTGELFF

V: TRBV25-1
size: many
D: .
J: TRBJ1-1
DNA: TGTGCCACCAACGGACAGCCAAACACTGAAGCTTTCTTT
CDR3: CATNGQPNTEAFF

V: TRBV7-7
size: many
D: TRBD2
J: TRBJ2-1
DNA: TGTGCTAGCAGCTTAGCTCCACTGAGGACTAGCGGCTCCTACAATGAGCAGTTCTTC
CDR3: CASSLAPLRTSGSYNEQFF

V: TRBV4-3
size: many
D: TRBD1
J: TRBJ2-3
DNA: TGCGCCAGCAGCCAAGATACCCCGACAGGGGGCACAGATACGCAGTATTTT
CDR3: CASSQDTPTGGTDTQYF

V: TRBV20-1
size: many
D: TRBD1
J: TRBJ1-2
DNA: TGCAGTGCTAGAGATACAGGGGGCGACTATGGCTACACCTTC
CDR3: CSARDTGGDYGYTF

V: TRBV7-2
size: few
D: .
J: TRBJ2-3
DNA: TGTGCCAGCAGTTGGGGGCATACAGATACGCAGTATTTT
CDR3: CASSWGHTDTQYF

V: TRBV15
size: .
D: TRBD2
J: TRBJ2-7
DNA: TGTGCCACCAGCAGATCCGAAATTAGACTAGCGGGAGAATTAGGCGAGCAGTACTTC
CDR3: CATSRSEIRLAGELGEQYF

V: TRBV18
size: few
D: TRBD1
J: TRBJ2-3
DNA: TGTGCCAGCTCACCCTGGCAGGGGGCAACGACAGATACGCAGTATTTT
CDR3: CASSPWQGATTDTQYF

V: TRBV7-2
size: many
D: TRBD2
J: TRBJ2-2
DNA: TGTGCCAGCACCATTATGCCGGGACTAGCCACCGGGGAGCTGTTTTTT
CDR3: CASTIMPGLATGELFF

V: TRBV3-1
size: few
D: .
J: TRBJ1-4
DNA: TGTGCCAGCAGACGACAGAATACACCTGGAGCTAATGAAAAACTGTTTTTT
CDR3: CASRRQNTPGANEKLFF

V: TRBV6-2/TRBV6-3
size: .
D: .
J: TRBJ2-7
DNA: TGTGCCAGCAGTTACTCGACCCACGAGCAGTACTTC
CDR3: CASSYSTHEQYF

V: TRBV6-4
size: few
D: TRBD1
J: TRBJ2-1
DNA: TGTGCCAGCAGTTCCGACAGGGCTAGCCATGAGCAGTTCTTC
CDR3: CASSSDRASHEQFF

V: TRBV18
size: many
D: .
J: TRBJ2-1
DNA: TGTGCCAGCTCACCAACCGGCCCGCCCGGTCCCCATGAGCAGTTCTTC
CDR3: CASSPTGPPGPHEQFF

V: TRBV18
size: few
D: .
J: TRBJ2-3
DNA: TGTGCCAGCTCACCACTCACTGTGGCAGATACGCAGTATTTT
CDR3: CASSPLTVADTQYF

V: TRBV3-1
size: few
D: TRBD1
J: TRBJ2-7
DNA: TGTGCCAGCAGCCGATACCCGGACAGGGACTACGAGCAGTACTTC
CDR3: CASSRYPDRDYEQYF

V: TRBV7-2
size: few
D: TRBD2
J: TRBJ2-7
DNA: TGTGCCAGCAGCCGGACTAGCGGCCCCTACGAGCAGTACTTC
CDR3: CASSRTSGPYEQYF

V: TRBV20-1
size: many
D: TRBD2
J: TRBJ2-3
DNA: TGCAGTGCTCTGACTAGCGGGAGAAAAGATACGCAGTATTTT
CDR3: CSALTSGRKDTQYF

V: TRBV12-3/TRBV12-4
size: many
D: TRBD1
J: TRBJ2-7
DNA: TGTGCCAGCAGTACAACCGGGACAGGGGCCTACGAGCAGTACTTC
CDR3: CASSTTGTGAYEQYF

V: TRBV20-1
size: few
D: TRBD1
J: TRBJ1-5
DNA: TGCAGTGCTACAACAGGGGGAGGCAATCAGCCCCAGCATTTT
CDR3: CSATTGGGNQPQHF

V: TRBV20-1
size: many
D: .
J: TRBJ2-2
DNA: TGCAGTGCTAGAGCGGGCAAGGGGACCGGGGAGCTGTTTTTT
CDR3: CSARAGKGTGELFF

V: TRBV20-1
size: .
D: .
J: TRBJ2-1
DNA: TGCAGTGCCAACGCCTACTCTTACAATGAGCAGTTCTTC
CDR3: CSANAYSYNEQFF

V: TRBV10-3
size: .
D: TRBD2
J: TRBJ2-2
DNA: TGTGCCATCAGTGCACTAGCGGGGGGGAGAACCGGGGAGCTGTTTTTT
CDR3: CAISALAGGRTGELFF

V: TRBV30
size: .
D: .
J: TRBJ2-6
DNA: TGTGCCTGGAGGACTGGGGCCAACGTCCTGACTTTC
CDR3: CAWRTGANVLTF